One and the same sample provided the 17 T cell receptor beta chains below, sequenced in a study of shared clonotypes between healthy human individuals. Using immunoSEQ multiplex PCR, the repertoire was profiled, and TCRdb retains in-frame clones only, with some absent. The sample lists over a million clones, about 84% occurring once. Sample: memory CD4+ T cells from PBMCs. Described subset: CD45RA-negative fraction. These receptors came from a man aged 18 to 29 in good health. Some clones in this sample may be carry-over from other donors' samples.

The gene calls are TRBV10-1 and TRBJ2-3; D tentatively reads TRBD1 or TRBD2 (5 bases each). With 5 bases removed from V and 0 bases from J, the gap between germline ends came to 9 bases. CDR3 length: 14 amino acids. CDR1 WNHNN and CDR2 SYGVQD come from the germline V gene (reference sequence). Here the CDR3 DNA reads TGCGCCAGCAGTCGGGGACGGAGCACAGATACGCAGTATTTT. This codes for CASSRGRSTDTQYF.

The chain uses TRBV19 and TRBJ2-3; D is undetermined. V was cut by 3 bases and J by 2 bases, with 9 bases left in between. The CDR3 runs 14 residues. Germline loops: CDR1 LNHDA, CDR2 SQIVND (reference sequence). The DNA for the CDR3 is TGTGCCAGTAGTATGGTGGCAGCCACAGATACGCAGTATTTT. Its protein product is CASSMVAATDTQYF.

CDR3 loop: CASSLDSLGYTF. As DNA, the CDR3 is TGCGCCAGCAGCTTGGACAGCTTGGGCTACACCTTC. This chain uses TRBV5-1 with TRBJ1-2; no clear D gene. Trimming left V 0 bases short and J 8 bases short, with 8 bases between. The CDR3 consists of 12 residues. Per germline, CDR1 SGHRS and CDR2 YFSETQ.

J is TRBJ1-2 and V is TRBV7-9; 8 nucleotides align to TRBD1. From germline, CDR1 is SEHNR and CDR2 FQNEAQ (reference sequence). Germline trimming cut 5 bases from V and 2 bases from J; bases unmatched to any gene: 7. The CDR3 extends over 15 amino acids. The CDR3 sequence: CASSTGQGLNYGYTF. CDR3 sequence (DNA): TGTGCCAGCAGCACCGGACAGGGCCTGAACTATGGCTACACCTTC.

The rearrangement uses TRBV10-2 and TRBJ2-3; 14 bases map to TRBD2. V was clipped by 6 bases and J by 5 bases; unmatched bases: 10. The CDR3 sequence is 17 residues long. Per the germline V gene, CDR1 is WSHSY and CDR2 is SAAADI. This CDR3 is CASRGLTSGRAGDTQYF. CDR3 nucleotide sequence: TGCGCCAGCAGGGGACTGACTAGCGGGAGGGCCGGAGATACGCAGTATTTT.

This clone was seen a few times. CDR3 nucleotides: TGCGCCAGCAGCCGGGAACTAGCGGGAGGGACCGGAGGGAATGAGCAGTTCTTC. It specifies CASSRELAGGTGGNEQFF. The chain couples TRBV5-1 to TRBJ2-1; 13 positions match TRBD2. Per the germline V gene, CDR1 is SGHRS and CDR2 is YFSETQ. The CDR3 length is 18 residues. J lost 7 bases, V lost 4 bases, and 14 bases had no gene match.

CDR3 in DNA: TGTGCCAGCAGGGGAGGGAATTACGAGCAGTACTTC. The encoded protein is CASRGGNYEQYF. The chain recombines TRBV2 with TRBJ2-7; 7 positions agree with TRBD2. Germline CDR1 reads SNHLY; CDR2 reads FYNNEI. V dropped 6 bases and J dropped 4; count of bases not matched to a gene: 3. CDR3 length equals 12 residues.

This chain connects TRBV6-1 to TRBJ2-7; D ambiguous. Trimming removed 7 bases from V and 0 bases from J, with 13 bases in between. Germline assignment: CDR1 MNHNS and CDR2 SASEGT. This CDR3 is 14 amino acids long. In DNA form, the CDR3 reads TGTGCCAGCATCCCGACAAAAAGCTCCTACGAGCAGTACTTC. This sequence encodes CASIPTKSSYEQYF.

V is TRBV18 and J is TRBJ2-6, with 7 bases identical to TRBD1. The V gene end was trimmed by 3 bases and the J gene end by 0 bases; junction bases not matched to a gene: 2. Per the germline V gene, CDR1 is KGHSH and CDR2 is LQKENI. CDR3 length: 16 amino acids. The CDR3 sequence: CASSPGTDSGANVLTF. The CDR3 DNA sequence: TGTGCCAGCTCACCCGGGACAGACTCTGGGGCCAACGTCCTGACTTTC.

The chain joins TRBV4-1 to TRBJ2-5, with 10 bases lining up with TRBD2. CDR1 MGHRA and CDR2 YSYEKL come from the germline V gene. CDR3 length: 18 residues. V lost 1 base to trimming and J lost 0 bases; unmatched junction nucleotides: 8. The CDR3 loop reads CASSQVLLAGEYQETQYF. DNA of the CDR3: TGCGCCAGCAGCCAAGTTCTCCTAGCGGGAGAGTACCAAGAGACCCAGTACTTC.

This clone was detected many times. The chain carries TRBV27 and TRBJ2-7; D gene ambiguous. Germline lookup yields CDR1 MNHEY and CDR2 SMNVEV (reference sequence). V lost 6 bases, J lost 2 bases, and 20 bases lay in between. The CDR3 is made up of 16 amino acids. Written as DNA, the CDR3 is TGTGCCAGCAGCCGCAATCCGGGCCCGCAGGCCTACGAGCAGTACTTC. Translated: CASSRNPGPQAYEQYF.

The chain recombines TRBV5-3 with TRBJ1-4; a weak D match, TRBD1 (5 bases). TRBV5-3 is given ORF status, its function remaining uncertain. The V end was cut by 0 bases, the J end by 11 bases, with 8 bases between. This CDR3 has 12 amino acids. CDR3 in DNA: TGTGCCAGAAGCTTGGAGGGACGCAAACTGTTTTTT. Its translation is CARSLEGRKLFF.

The gene calls are TRBV14 and TRBJ2-4; TRBD1 matches at 8 bases. V lost 4 bases and J lost 0; bases outside the gene matches: 20. Germline CDR1 is SGHDN and CDR2 is FVKESK. The length of the CDR3 is 21 residues. The CDR3 spells CASSPRGFRGRPSIAKNIQYF. The CDR3 bases are TGTGCCAGCAGCCCCAGAGGGTTCAGGGGGCGACCCTCAATAGCCAAAAACATTCAGTACTTC.

This sequence joins TRBV13 and TRBJ2-2, with TRBD1 identical over 8 bases. The CDR3 is made up of 17 amino acids. V shed 4 bases and J 3 bases; nucleotides not matched to a gene: 10. In germline, CDR1 is PRHDT, CDR2 FYEKMQ (reference sequence). The CDR3 region is CASSSTIRTGYTGELFF. CDR3 nucleotide sequence: TGTGCCAGCAGCTCCACCATCAGGACAGGGTACACCGGGGAGCTGTTTTTT.

The chain links TRBV6-5 to TRBJ1-2, with 8 bases aligning to TRBD1. The junction had 9 bases not matched to a gene; V was cut back by 2 bases and J by 4 bases. Per germline, CDR1 MNHEY and CDR2 SVGAGI. The CDR3 spans 16 residues. The chain's CDR3 is CASSYGAPGGSYGYTF. CDR3 in DNA: TGTGCCAGCAGTTACGGGGCCCCAGGGGGCTCCTATGGCTACACCTTC.

This chain uses TRBV30 with TRBJ1-2; D is perhaps TRBD1 (6 bases). The CDR3 totals 14 residues. Between the trimmed V and J ends, which lost 4 bases and 8 bases, there was a span of 20 bases. Germline V gene sequence: CDR1 GTSNPN, CDR2 SVGIG (reference sequence). DNA of the CDR3: TGTGCCTGGAATCGGGACATAATTTATCGAGGCTACACCTTC. This codes for CAWNRDIIYRGYTF.

This clone turned up a few times. The chain is built from TRBV9 and TRBJ1-3; no reliable D call. CDR1 SGDLS and CDR2 YYNGEE come from the germline V gene. Trimming shortened V by 0 bases and J by 1 base, and 5 bases separated the two germline ends. The CDR3 has 14 amino acids. DNA of the CDR3: TGTGCCAGCAGCGTAGAGCAATCTGGAAACACCATATATTTT. Translation gives CASSVEQSGNTIYF.